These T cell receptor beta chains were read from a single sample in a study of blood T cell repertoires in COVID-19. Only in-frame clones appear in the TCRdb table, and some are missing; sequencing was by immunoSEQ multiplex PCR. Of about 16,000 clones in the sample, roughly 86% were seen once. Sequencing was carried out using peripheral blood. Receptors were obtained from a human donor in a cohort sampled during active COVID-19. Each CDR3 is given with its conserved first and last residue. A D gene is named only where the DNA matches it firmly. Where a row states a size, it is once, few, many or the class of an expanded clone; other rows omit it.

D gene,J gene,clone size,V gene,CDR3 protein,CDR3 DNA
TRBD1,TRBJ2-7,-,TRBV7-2,CASSLRDRGAYEQYF,TGTGCCAGCAGCCTTAGGGACAGGGGGGCCTACGAGCAGTACTTC
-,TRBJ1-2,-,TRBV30,CAPWKRTGTF,TGTGCCCCATGGAAAAGGACGGGAACCTTC
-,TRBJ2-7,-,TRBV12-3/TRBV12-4,CASSRDTKEQYF,TGTGCCAGCAGTAGGGACACGAAGGAGCAGTACTTC
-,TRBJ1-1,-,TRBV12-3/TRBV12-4,CASSFFEKTRAFF,TGTGCCAGCAGTTTTTTCGAGAAGACACGAGCTTTCTTT
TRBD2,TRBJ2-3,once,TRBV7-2,CASSSWGAGSTDTQYF,TGTGCCAGCAGCTCCTGGGGAGCGGGGAGCACAGATACGCAGTATTTT
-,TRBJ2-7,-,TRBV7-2,CASSFWQGYYEQYF,TGTGCCAGCAGCTTTTGGCAGGGTTATTACGAGCAGTACTTC
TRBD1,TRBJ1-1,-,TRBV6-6,CASSLGGNRGTEAFF,TGTGCCAGCAGTTTGGGAGGGAACAGGGGGACTGAAGCTTTCTTT
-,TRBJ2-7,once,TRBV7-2,CASSQFNEQYF,TGTGCCAGCAGCCAGTTTAACGAGCAGTACTTC
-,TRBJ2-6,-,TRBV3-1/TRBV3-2,CASSPAGPSLSGNVLTF,TGTGCCAGCAGCCCTGCGGGGCCTTCTTTAAGCGGCAACGTCCTGACTTTC
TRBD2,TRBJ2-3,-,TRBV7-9,CASSLEGAGRGDTQYF,TGTGCCAGCAGCTTAGAAGGAGCGGGGCGGGGAGATACGCAGTATTTT
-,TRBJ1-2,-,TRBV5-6,CASSFTFSSNYGYTF,TGTGCCAGCAGCTTTACGTTTAGTTCGAACTATGGCTACACCTTC
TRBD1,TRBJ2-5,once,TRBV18,CASSHGQARDETQYF,TGTGCCAGCTCCCATGGACAGGCCAGGGATGAGACCCAGTACTTC
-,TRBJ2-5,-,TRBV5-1,CASSVSPPEETQYF,TGCGCCAGCAGCGTATCACCCCCGGAAGAGACCCAGTACTTC
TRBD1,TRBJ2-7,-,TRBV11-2,CASSFPGTGIYEQYF,TGTGCCAGCAGCTTCCCTGGGACAGGTATCTACGAGCAGTACTTC
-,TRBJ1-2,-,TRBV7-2,CASSFSQVSNYGYTF,TGTGCCAGCAGCTTTTCACAGGTTTCTAACTATGGCTACACCTTC
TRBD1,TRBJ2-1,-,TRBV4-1,CASSHPSPGQVNNEQFF,TGCGCCAGCAGCCACCCGTCTCCGGGACAGGTTAACAATGAGCAGTTCTTC
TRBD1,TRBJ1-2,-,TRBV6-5,CASSYTTGGGYGYTF,TGTGCCAGCAGTTACACGACAGGGGGCGGGTATGGCTACACCTTC
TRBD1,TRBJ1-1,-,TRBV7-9,CASSQGQENTEAFF,TGTGCCAGCAGCCAGGGACAGGAGAACACTGAAGCTTTCTTT
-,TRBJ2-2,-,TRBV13,CASSSFTGELFF,TGTGCCAGCAGCTCTTTTACCGGGGAGCTGTTTTTT
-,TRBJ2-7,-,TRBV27,CASSLGRDSREQYF,TGTGCCAGCAGTTTAGGCCGTGACAGCCGTGAGCAGTACTTC
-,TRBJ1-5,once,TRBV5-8,CASSLRTGTGQPQHF,TGTGCCAGCAGCTTGAGAACAGGGACGGGTCAGCCCCAGCATTTT
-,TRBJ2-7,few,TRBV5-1,CASREGDIPSGEQYF,TGCGCCAGCAGAGAGGGGGACATCCCGTCGGGGGAGCAGTACTTC
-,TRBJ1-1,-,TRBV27,CASRPKPGVVEAFF,TGTGCCAGCAGGCCTAAACCGGGGGTTGTTGAAGCTTTCTTT
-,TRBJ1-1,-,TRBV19,CASIQRPGVGTEAFF,TGTGCCAGTATCCAAAGGCCGGGGGTTGGAACTGAAGCTTTCTTT
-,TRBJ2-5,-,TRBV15,CATSSPPRGGLETQYF,TGTGCCACCAGCAGCCCTCCCAGGGGCGGCTTGGAGACCCAGTACTTC
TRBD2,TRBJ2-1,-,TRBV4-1,CASSLGGGAYNEQFF,TGCGCCAGCAGCCTAGGCGGGGGGGCCTACAATGAGCAGTTCTTC
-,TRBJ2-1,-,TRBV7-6,CASSRRGGPFNEQFF,TGTGCCAGCAGCCGGAGGGGGGGACCATTCAATGAGCAGTTCTTC
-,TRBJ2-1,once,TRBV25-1,CASSAPGLGGDEQFF,TGTGCCAGCAGTGCGCCGGGACTAGGGGGCGATGAGCAGTTCTTC
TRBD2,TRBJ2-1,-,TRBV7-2,CASSARPGTSSYNEQFF,TGTGCCAGCAGCGCCCGCCCAGGGACTAGCTCCTACAATGAGCAGTTCTTC
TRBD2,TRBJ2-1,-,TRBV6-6,CASSYQSGTSYNEQFF,TGTGCCAGCAGTTATCAAAGCGGGACCTCCTACAATGAGCAGTTCTTC
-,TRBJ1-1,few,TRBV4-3,CASSQADTEAFF,TGCGCCAGCAGCCAAGCAGACACTGAAGCTTTCTTT
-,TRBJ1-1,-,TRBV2,CASSESSRNTEAFF,TGTGCCAGCAGTGAATCTAGCCGGAACACTGAAGCTTTCTTT
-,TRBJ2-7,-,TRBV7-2,CASNDHTLGSPYEQYF,TGTGCCAGCAACGATCATACGCTAGGCAGTCCCTACGAGCAGTACTTC
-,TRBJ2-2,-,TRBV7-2,CASSPGLSTGELFF,TGTGCCAGCAGCCCAGGTCTCTCCACCGGGGAGCTGTTTTTT
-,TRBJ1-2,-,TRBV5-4,CATSASDSNYGYTF,TGTGCCACCTCAGCTTCAGACAGTAACTATGGCTACACCTTC
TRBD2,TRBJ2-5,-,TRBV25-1,CASSEYWGGEETQYF,TGTGCCAGCAGTGAATATTGGGGGGGTGAAGAGACCCAGTACTTC